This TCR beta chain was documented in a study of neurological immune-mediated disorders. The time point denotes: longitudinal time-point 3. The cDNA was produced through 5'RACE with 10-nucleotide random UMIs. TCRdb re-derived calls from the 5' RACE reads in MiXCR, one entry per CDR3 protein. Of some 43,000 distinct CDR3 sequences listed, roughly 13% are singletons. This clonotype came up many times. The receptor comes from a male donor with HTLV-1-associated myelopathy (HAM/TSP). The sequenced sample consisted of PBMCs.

In DNA form, the CDR3 reads TGTGCCAGCAGTCTAGCGGGGGGCCGCACCGGGGAGCTGTTTTTT. Translated: CASSLAGGRTGELFF. The V and J genes are TRBV6-5 and TRBJ2-2, with 11 bases that match TRBD2. The germline gives CDR1 MNHEY, CDR2 SVGAGI. The V segment lost 5 bases and the J segment 4 bases; nucleotides outside the gene matches: 3. This CDR3 comprises 15 residues.